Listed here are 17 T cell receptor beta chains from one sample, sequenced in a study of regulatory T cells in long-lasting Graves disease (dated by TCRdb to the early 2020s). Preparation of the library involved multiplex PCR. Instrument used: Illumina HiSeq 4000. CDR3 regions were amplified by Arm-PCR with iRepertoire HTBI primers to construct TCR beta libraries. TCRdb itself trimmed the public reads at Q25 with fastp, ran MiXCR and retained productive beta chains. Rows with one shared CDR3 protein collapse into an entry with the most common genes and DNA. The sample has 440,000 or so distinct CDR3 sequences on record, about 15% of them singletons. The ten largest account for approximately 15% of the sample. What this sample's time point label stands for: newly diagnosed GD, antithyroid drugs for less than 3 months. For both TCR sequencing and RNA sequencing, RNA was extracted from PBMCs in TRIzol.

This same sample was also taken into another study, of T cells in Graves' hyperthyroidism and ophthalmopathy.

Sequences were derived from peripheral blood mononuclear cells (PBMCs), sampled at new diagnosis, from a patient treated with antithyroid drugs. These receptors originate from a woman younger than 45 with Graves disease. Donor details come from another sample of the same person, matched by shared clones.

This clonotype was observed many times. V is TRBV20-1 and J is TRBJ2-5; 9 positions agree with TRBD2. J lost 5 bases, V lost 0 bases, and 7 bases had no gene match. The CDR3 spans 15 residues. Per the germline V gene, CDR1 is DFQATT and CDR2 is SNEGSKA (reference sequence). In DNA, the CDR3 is TGCAGTGCTAGAGAAAGCGGGAGGATAGGGGAGACCCAGTACTTC. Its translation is CSARESGRIGETQYF.

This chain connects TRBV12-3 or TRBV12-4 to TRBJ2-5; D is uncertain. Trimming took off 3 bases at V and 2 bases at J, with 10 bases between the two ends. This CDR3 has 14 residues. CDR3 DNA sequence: TGTGCCAGCAGTTTTACCGGGTTTCAAGAGACCCAGTACTTC. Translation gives CASSFTGFQETQYF.

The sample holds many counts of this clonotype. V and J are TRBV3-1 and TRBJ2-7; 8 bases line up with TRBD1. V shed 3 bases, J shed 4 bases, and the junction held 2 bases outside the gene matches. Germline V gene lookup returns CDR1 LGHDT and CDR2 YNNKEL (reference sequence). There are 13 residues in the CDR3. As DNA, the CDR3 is TGTGCCAGCAGCCATCGACAGGGGTACGAGCAGTACTTC. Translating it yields CASSHRQGYEQYF.

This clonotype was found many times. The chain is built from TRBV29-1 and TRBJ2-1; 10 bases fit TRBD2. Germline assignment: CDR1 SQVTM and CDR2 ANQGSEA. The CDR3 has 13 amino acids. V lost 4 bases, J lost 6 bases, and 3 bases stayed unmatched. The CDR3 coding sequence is TGCAGCGTTGGAGCGGGAGGGCCCAATGAGCAGTTCTTC. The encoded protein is CSVGAGGPNEQFF.

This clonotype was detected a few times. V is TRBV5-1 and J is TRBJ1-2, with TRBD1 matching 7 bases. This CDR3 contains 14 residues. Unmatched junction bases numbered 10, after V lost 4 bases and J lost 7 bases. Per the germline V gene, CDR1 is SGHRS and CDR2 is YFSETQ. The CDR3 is CASSRQGSAGGYTF. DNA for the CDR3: TGCGCCAGCAGCCGACAGGGTAGCGCCGGTGGCTACACCTTC.

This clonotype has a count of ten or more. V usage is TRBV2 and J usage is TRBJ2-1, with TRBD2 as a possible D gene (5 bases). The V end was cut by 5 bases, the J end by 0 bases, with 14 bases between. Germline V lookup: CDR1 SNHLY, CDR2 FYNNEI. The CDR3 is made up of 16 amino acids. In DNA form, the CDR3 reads TGTGCCAGCAGTTTCGTGGGAGTGAACTCCTACAATGAGCAGTTCTTC. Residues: CASSFVGVNSYNEQFF.

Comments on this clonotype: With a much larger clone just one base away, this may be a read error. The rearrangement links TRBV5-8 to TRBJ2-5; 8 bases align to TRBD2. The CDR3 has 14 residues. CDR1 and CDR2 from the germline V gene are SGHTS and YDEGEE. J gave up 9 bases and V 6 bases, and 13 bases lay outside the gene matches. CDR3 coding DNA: TGTGCCAGCACCTCGGGAGGGGGTCTGAGGGCCCAGTACTTC. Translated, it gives CASTSGGGLRAQYF.

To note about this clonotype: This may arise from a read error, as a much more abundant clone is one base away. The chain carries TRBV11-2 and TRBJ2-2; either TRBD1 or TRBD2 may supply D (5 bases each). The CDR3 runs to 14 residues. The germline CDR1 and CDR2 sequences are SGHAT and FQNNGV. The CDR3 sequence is CAGSLETGPRELFF. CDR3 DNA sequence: TGTGCCGGCAGCTTAGAAACGGGGCCCCGGGAGCTGTTTTTT.

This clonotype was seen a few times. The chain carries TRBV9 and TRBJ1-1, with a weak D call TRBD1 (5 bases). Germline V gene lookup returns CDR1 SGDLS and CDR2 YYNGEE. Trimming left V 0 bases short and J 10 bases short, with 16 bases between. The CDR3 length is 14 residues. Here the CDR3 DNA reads TGTGCCAGCAGCGTAGGTGGGCAGGGTGGAGGAGCTTTCTTT. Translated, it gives CASSVGGQGGGAFF.

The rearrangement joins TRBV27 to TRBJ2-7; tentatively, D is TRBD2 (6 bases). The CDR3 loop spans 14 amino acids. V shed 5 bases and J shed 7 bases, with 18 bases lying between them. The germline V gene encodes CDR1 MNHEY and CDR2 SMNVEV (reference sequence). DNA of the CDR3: TGTGCCAGCAGTCACCGGGACTGGGCTAAGGAGCAGTACTTC. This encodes CASSHRDWAKEQYF.

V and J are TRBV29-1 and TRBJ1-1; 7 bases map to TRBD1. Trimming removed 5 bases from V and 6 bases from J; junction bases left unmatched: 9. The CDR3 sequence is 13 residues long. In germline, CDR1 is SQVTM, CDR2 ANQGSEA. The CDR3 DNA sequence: TGCAGCGTTCTGGTATTAGGGGGCCCTGAAGCTTTCTTT. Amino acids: CSVLVLGGPEAFF.

The DNA for the CDR3 is TGTGCCAGCAGCCGCCAACAGGGAGGTCTTAGTGAAAAACTGTTTTTT. Translating it yields CASSRQQGGLSEKLFF. The rearrangement links TRBV7-9 to TRBJ1-4; D may be TRBD1 (6 bases). This CDR3 has 16 amino acids. Trimming left V 5 bases short and J 7 bases short, with 20 bases between. Looked up from germline, CDR1 is SEHNR and CDR2 is FQNEAQ (reference sequence).

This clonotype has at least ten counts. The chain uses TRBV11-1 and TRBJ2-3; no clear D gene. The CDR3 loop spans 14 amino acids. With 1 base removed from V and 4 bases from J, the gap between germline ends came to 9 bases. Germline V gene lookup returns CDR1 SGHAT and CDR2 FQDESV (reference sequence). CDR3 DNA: TGTGCCAGCAGCTTAGATCCAGGTGCAGATACGCAGTATTTT. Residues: CASSLDPGADTQYF.

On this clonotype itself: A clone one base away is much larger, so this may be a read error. CDR3 nucleotide sequence: TGTGCCAGCAGTGAAGCAGGGGGTCGGGAGACCCTGTACTTC. Its translation is CASSEAGGRETLYF. This chain links TRBV6-1 with TRBJ2-5, with D possibly called TRBD1 or TRBD2 (6 bases each). Germline V gives CDR1 MNHNS, CDR2 SASEGT. The CDR3 runs to 14 residues.

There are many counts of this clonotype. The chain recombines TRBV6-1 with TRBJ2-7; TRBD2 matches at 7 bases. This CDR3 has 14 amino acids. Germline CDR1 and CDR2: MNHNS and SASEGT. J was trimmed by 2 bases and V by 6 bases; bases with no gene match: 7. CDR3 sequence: CASRDREVPYEQYF. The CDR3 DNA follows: TGTGCCAGCAGGGACCGGGAGGTTCCCTACGAGCAGTACTTC.

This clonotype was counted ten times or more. The DNA of the CDR3 is TGTGCCACCAGTGCCCCTCAAGGCCCGGAGACCCAGTACTTC. Translating gives CATSAPQGPETQYF. The rearrangement uses TRBV24-1 and TRBJ2-5; D remains unclear. The V end lost 5 bases, the J end lost 5 bases, and 14 bases lay between the germline ends. The germline gives CDR1 KGHDR, CDR2 SFDVKD. CDR3 length equals 14 residues.

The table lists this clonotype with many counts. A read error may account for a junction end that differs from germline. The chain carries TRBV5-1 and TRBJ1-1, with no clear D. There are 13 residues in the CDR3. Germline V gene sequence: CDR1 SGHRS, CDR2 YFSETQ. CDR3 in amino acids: CASSLDLGTEAFF. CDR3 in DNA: TGTGCCAGCAGCTTAGATCTTGGCACTGAAGCTTTCTTT. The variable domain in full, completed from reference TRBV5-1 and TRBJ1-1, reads KAGVTQTPRYLIKTRGQQVTLSCSPISGHRSVSWYQQTPGQGLQFLFEYFSETQRNKGNFPGRFSGRQFSNSRSEMNVSTLELGDSALYLCASSLDLGTEAFFGQGTRLTVV.